This T cell receptor (beta chain) was retrieved from a study of T cell changes during pregnancy in multiple sclerosis. The assay was immunoSEQ multiplex PCR, and TCRdb's table has in-frame clones only and misses some. The sample holds around 92,000 clones, 90% to 95% seen once. Trimming cost V 1 base and J 5 bases; bases outside gene matches: 7. The CDR3 covers 17 residues. CDR1 is SGHAT, CDR2 FQNNGV, per germline. This chain links TRBV11-2 with TRBJ2-1; 11 bases line up with TRBD2. This clonotype originated in a female donor with multiple sclerosis, enrolled in a pregnancy study. The specimen comprised peripheral blood, sampled in the first trimester of pregnancy. CDR3 in DNA: TGTGCCAGCAGCTTAGGGGTGGCGGGACTAGCGGACAATGAGCAGTTCTTC. This translates into CASSLGVAGLADNEQFF.